Shown below are 13 T cell receptor beta chains from a single sample sequenced in a study of response to subunit inactivated influenza vaccine. TCRdb re-called the RT-PCR reads through MiXCR, storing one row per CDR3 protein. The table shows approximately 500,000 distinct CDR3 sequences, with 14% occurring only once. The sequencing here drew on PBMCs from blood, taken 11 to 12 days after vaccination. The source of these receptors is a man between 45 and 60 years old who received an inactivated influenza vaccine.

This chain joins TRBV3-1 and TRBJ2-2, with D possibly being TRBD1 or TRBD2 (5 bases each). This CDR3 is 17 amino acids long. In germline, CDR1 is LGHDT, CDR2 YNNKEL (reference sequence). Trimming shortened V by 1 base and J by 3 bases, and 15 bases separated the two germline ends. CDR3 nucleotides: TGTGCCAGCAGCCAAGGCAGGGACGTCCTTTACACCGGGGAGCTGTTTTTT. Translation: CASSQGRDVLYTGELFF.

This clonotype was seen a few times. This chain joins TRBV21-1 and TRBJ2-2; the table's D call of TRBD1 was not tested on the DNA. TRBV21-1 is labeled a pseudogene. The CDR3 sequence is 18 residues long. CDR3 protein: CASSKRFFPRGSTGELFF. CDR3 in DNA: TGTGCCAGCAGCAAACGATTCTTCCCCAGGGGGTCTACCGGGGAGCTGTTTTTT.

This clonotype came up many times. Here the CDR3 DNA reads TGTGCCAGCAGTGTGGACACCGGTGGCTACACCTTC. Its translation: CASSVDTGGYTF. The chain couples TRBV2 to TRBJ1-2, with D possibly TRBD1 on 5 matching bases. The CDR3 totals 12 residues. Germline V gives CDR1 SNHLY, CDR2 FYNNEI. V dropped 4 bases and J dropped 7 bases, with 10 bases sitting between them. The complete variable domain, with remaining parts taken from reference TRBV2 and TRBJ1-2, reads EPEVTQTPSHQVTQMGQEVILRCVPISNHLYFYWYRQILGQKVEFLVSFYNNEISEKSEIFDDQFSVERPDGSNFTLKIRSTKLEDSAMYFCASSVDTGGYTFGSGTRLTVV.

This clonotype was counted at least ten times. The V gene is TRBV3-1, the J gene TRBJ2-2; the D gene is possibly TRBD1 (5 bases). This CDR3 contains 13 residues. Germline CDR1 is LGHDT and CDR2 is YNNKEL (reference sequence). V gave up 5 bases and J gave up 6 bases, with 10 bases separating them. CDR3 DNA sequence: TGTGCCAGCAGCAAGCAGGGTGCCGGGGAGCTGTTTTTT. It is translated as CASSKQGAGELFF.

The chain carries TRBV4-3 and TRBJ2-2; possible D gene TRBD1, 6 bases. The germline V gene has CDR1 LGHNA and CDR2 YSLEER. The CDR3 consists of 19 residues. With 0 bases removed from V and 6 bases from J, the gap between germline ends came to 23 bases. The CDR3 protein is CASSQDDRSGDKYAGELFF. CDR3 coding DNA: TGCGCCAGCAGCCAAGATGATCGGTCAGGGGATAAGTATGCCGGGGAGCTGTTTTTT.

This clonotype was observed a few times. The junction differs from germline at one of its ends, possibly a read error. The chain recombines TRBV20-1 with TRBJ1-2; TRBD1 agrees at 9 bases. The CDR3 is made up of 12 amino acids. Germline V gene data show CDR1 as DFQATT and CDR2 as SNEGSKA (reference sequence). In nucleotides, the CDR3 is TGTGTAACCTACAGGGGGCAAGTGGGCTACACCTTC. It yields the protein CVTYRGQVGYTF.

This rearrangement joins TRBV7-9 to TRBJ2-1; TRBD1 might be the D (5 bases). Trimming pared 5 bases from V and 10 bases from J, leaving 18 bases between. CDR1 and CDR2 (germline): SEHNR, FQNEAQ (reference sequence). This CDR3 has 14 residues. The DNA for the CDR3 is TGTGCCAGCAGCCCCCGTGCTCAGGGCTCGGAGCAGTTCTTC. Translation gives CASSPRAQGSEQFF.

This clonotype showed up just a few times. The chain is built from TRBV28 and TRBJ2-5, with 7 bases matching TRBD1. CDR1 MDHEN and CDR2 SYDVKM come from the germline V gene. The CDR3 has 12 residues. Trimming removed 5 bases from V and 10 bases from J; junction bases left unmatched: 7. The CDR3 DNA is TGTGCCAGCAGTAAGGGACAGTTGAACCAGTACTTC. Residues: CASSKGQLNQYF.

The rearrangement uses TRBV15 and TRBJ2-1, with 7 bases that match TRBD1. With V trimmed by 1 base and J by 9 bases, 3 bases remained unmatched. In germline, CDR1 is LNHNV, CDR2 YYDKDF (reference sequence). This CDR3 spans 13 amino acids. As DNA, the CDR3 is TGTGCCACCAGCAGAGTAGGGGGCTCTGAGCAGTTCTTC. As protein: CATSRVGGSEQFF.

The sample holds a few counts of this clonotype. This sequence joins TRBV7-2 and TRBJ2-2; D gene ambiguous. The germline V gene has CDR1 SGHTA and CDR2 FQGNSA. CDR3 length: 15 residues. V lost 2 bases, J lost 2 bases, and 9 bases lay in between. Here the CDR3 reads CASSLIKGNTGELFF. For the CDR3, the DNA is TGTGCCAGCAGCTTAATTAAGGGAAACACCGGGGAGCTGTTTTTT. Together with reference TRBV7-2 and TRBJ2-2, the CDR3 gives the full variable domain: GAGVSQSPSNKVTEKGKDVELRCDPISGHTALYWYRQSLGQGLEFLIYFQGNSAPDKSGLPSDRFSAERTGGSVSTLTIQRTQQEDSAVYLCASSLIKGNTGELFFGEGSRLTVL.

The rearrangement joins TRBV12-3 or TRBV12-4 to TRBJ2-5, with TRBD1 identical over 8 bases. J lost 4 bases, V lost 9 bases, and 13 bases had no gene match. This CDR3 comprises 15 residues. In DNA form, the CDR3 reads TGTGCCAGTTCGGGCCTGGGACAGGTCCCAGAGACCCAGTACTTC. This gives the protein CASSGLGQVPETQYF.

This clonotype was seen a few times. CDR3 region: CASSRDSLFTDTQYF. CDR3 bases: TGTGCCAGCAGCCGGGACAGCCTCTTCACAGATACGCAGTATTTT. This chain connects TRBV3-1 to TRBJ2-3; 7 bases line up with TRBD1. With 4 bases clipped from V and 2 bases from J, the junction kept 6 bases outside the gene matches. CDR1 is LGHDT, CDR2 YNNKEL, per germline (reference sequence). This CDR3 contains 15 residues.

This clonotype has a handful of counts. J is TRBJ2-2 and V is TRBV11-3; no clear D. CDR3 length equals 11 residues. The germline V gene has CDR1 SGHNT and CDR2 YENEEA. Trimming removed 5 bases at V and 6 bases at J, with 4 bases between. The CDR3: CASSIAGELFF. The CDR3 DNA sequence: TGTGCCAGCAGCATTGCCGGGGAGCTGTTTTTT.